Listed here are 17 T cell receptor beta chains from one sample, sequenced in a study of blood T cell repertoires in COVID-19. Profiling relied on immunoSEQ multiplex PCR, and the TCRdb table lists in-frame clones only, not all of them. The sample has over 85,000 clones, 80% to 90% seen once. Material: peripheral blood. All receptors come from a woman aged 80 or over with acute or convalescent COVID-19.

This chain uses TRBV20-1 with TRBJ2-1, with D possibly matching TRBD1 (6 bases). The V and J ends lost 3 bases and 8 bases respectively, with 20 bases between them. There are 15 residues in the CDR3. In germline, CDR1 is DFQATT, CDR2 SNEGSKA (reference sequence). As DNA, the CDR3 is TGCAGTGCTAGTCCCGGGACACTCACCGACGATGAGCAGTTCTTC. Its translation: CSASPGTLTDDEQFF.

The J gene is TRBJ1-3, the V gene TRBV2, with 7 bases matching TRBD1. CDR1 and CDR2 (germline): SNHLY, FYNNEI. The CDR3 consists of 16 residues. V lost 6 bases to trimming and J lost 1 base; unmatched junction nucleotides: 9. The CDR3 nucleotides are TGTGCCAGCAGGGGACAGCTAACAGGGTCTGGAAACACCATATATTTT. Translated, it gives CASRGQLTGSGNTIYF.

This rearrangement joins TRBV6-5 to TRBJ1-6, with 10 positions matching TRBD1. CDR3 length equals 15 residues. V was clipped by 2 bases and J by 7 bases; unmatched bases: 2. Germline V gene sequence: CDR1 MNHEY, CDR2 SVGAGI. CDR3 sequence: CASSYEDRGNSPLHF. CDR3 coding DNA: TGTGCCAGCAGTTACGAGGACAGGGGGAATTCACCCCTCCACTTT.

The chain has TRBV9 and TRBJ2-1, with TRBD2 matching 13 bases. The trim removed 4 bases at V and 7 bases at J, leaving 5 bases unmatched. Germline V gene data show CDR1 as SGDLS and CDR2 as YYNGEE. The CDR3 runs 15 residues. The CDR3 bases are TGTGCCAGCAGCTCGGGACTAGCGGGGTGGAATGAGCAGTTCTTC. Translated, it gives CASSSGLAGWNEQFF.

The V and J genes are TRBV30 and TRBJ1-6; TRBD1 matches at 8 bases. The CDR3 runs 13 residues. Per the germline V gene, CDR1 is GTSNPN and CDR2 is SVGIG (reference sequence). V shed 5 bases, J shed 7 bases, and the junction held 4 bases outside the gene matches. The CDR3 region is CAWSGQGNSPLHF. The CDR3 nucleotides are TGTGCCTGGTCTGGACAGGGCAATTCACCCCTCCACTTT. Complete variable domain (other parts from reference TRBV30 and TRBJ1-6): SQTIHQWPATLVQPVGSPLSLECTVEGTSNPNLYWYRQAAGRGLQLLFYSVGIGQISSEVPQNLSASRPQDRQFILSSKKLLLSDSGFYLCAWSGQGNSPLHFGNGTRLTVT.

V is TRBV25-1 and J is TRBJ2-7, with a tentative D call TRBD1 (5 bases). There are 13 residues in the CDR3. The germline V gene has CDR1 MGHDK and CDR2 SYGVNS. Trimming shortened V by 8 bases and J by 0 bases, and 11 bases separated the two germline ends. The chain's CDR3 is CASGKTDSYEQYF. The CDR3 region has the DNA TGTGCCAGCGGTAAGACAGACTCCTACGAGCAGTACTTC.

V and J are TRBV16 and TRBJ1-2; the D is unclear. Germline V CDR1 and CDR2: KGHSY, FQNENV. The CDR3 sequence is 13 residues long. Trimming took off 2 bases at V and 4 bases at J, with 8 bases between the two ends. For the CDR3, the DNA is TGTGCCAGCAGCCAAGAGGGTGGCTATGGCTACACCTTC. It encodes CASSQEGGYGYTF.

J is TRBJ1-3 and V is TRBV6-5; perhaps TRBD1 as D (5 bases). The CDR3 sequence is 14 residues long. The ends were cut back, 5 bases at V and 7 bases at J, with 15 bases in the middle. The germline CDR1 and CDR2 sequences are MNHEY and SVGAGI. CDR3 sequence reads: CASSMTPSGNTIYF. In nucleotides, the CDR3 is TGTGCCAGCAGTATGACCCCCTCAGGGAACACCATATATTTT.

The gene calls are TRBV3-1 (or the pseudogene TRBV3-2) and TRBJ1-2, with D maybe TRBD1 (6 bases). Germline V lookup: CDR1 LGHDT, CDR2 YNNKEL (reference sequence). V was clipped by 4 bases and J by 2 bases, with 11 bases between them. This CDR3 is built from 14 residues. The CDR3 bases are TGTGCCAGCAGCCCCCGGGACAAGAACTATGGCTACACCTTC. Residues: CASSPRDKNYGYTF.

This clone appeared once. The V and J genes are TRBV5-1 and TRBJ1-1, with D perhaps TRBD1 (5 bases). The CDR3 is made up of 14 amino acids. Germline V CDR1 and CDR2: SGHRS, YFSETQ. V gave up 4 bases and J gave up 3 bases, with 13 bases separating them. In DNA, the CDR3 is TGCGCCAGCAGCCGCGGGCCGGGGGACACTGAAGCTTTCTTT. Translation: CASSRGPGDTEAFF.

The chain links TRBV7-2 to TRBJ1-4; 7 bases line up with TRBD1. Looked up from germline, CDR1 is SGHTA and CDR2 is FQGNSA. This CDR3 contains 17 residues. Trimming removed 8 bases from V and 4 bases from J; junction bases left unmatched: 16. The CDR3 region has the DNA TGTGCCAGCGGTACTCTCCCCAGGGGGGCGGGTAATGAAAAACTGTTTTTT. Residues: CASGTLPRGAGNEKLFF.

The chain has TRBV9 and TRBJ2-7, with D possibly matching TRBD1 (7 bases). This CDR3 contains 15 residues. With 4 bases removed from V and 1 base from J, the gap between germline ends came to 15 bases. Germline values: CDR1 SGDLS, CDR2 YYNGEE. CDR3 loop: CASSLGGTASYEQYF. CDR3 sequence (DNA): TGTGCCAGCAGCCTGGGCGGGACAGCTTCCTACGAGCAGTACTTC.

The chain has TRBV5-1 and TRBJ1-4; 10 nucleotides agree with TRBD1. J gave up 5 bases and V 4 bases, and 5 bases lay outside the gene matches. The germline CDR1 and CDR2 sequences are SGHRS and YFSETQ. The CDR3 consists of 15 residues. Here the CDR3 reads CASSTGQGPNEKLFF. Here the CDR3 DNA reads TGCGCCAGCAGCACGGGACAGGGGCCCAATGAAAAACTGTTTTTT.

The chain uses TRBV7-9 and TRBJ1-6, with TRBD1 identical over 9 bases. V shed 4 bases and J 6 bases; nucleotides not matched to a gene: 4. The CDR3 is 15 amino acids. Germline V gene lookup returns CDR1 SEHNR and CDR2 FQNEAQ (reference sequence). Here the CDR3 DNA reads TGTGCCAGCAGCTGGACAGGGGCCGGTAATTCACCCCTCCACTTT. Protein sequence: CASSWTGAGNSPLHF. The full variable domain, its missing parts supplied by reference TRBV7-9 and TRBJ1-6, is DTGVSQNPRHKITKRGQNVTFRCDPISEHNRLYWYRQTLGQGPEFLTYFQNEAQLEKSRLLSDRFSAERPKGSFSTLEIQRTEQGDSAMYLCASSWTGAGNSPLHFGNGTRLTVT.

The genes are TRBV5-5 and TRBJ2-7; weak D call: TRBD1 (6 bases). V was cut by 4 bases and J by 9 bases, with 14 bases left in between. CDR3 size: 12 residues. Germline V CDR1 and CDR2: SGHKS, YYEKEE (reference sequence). The CDR3 DNA reads as TGTGCCAGCAGCACAGGGTTAGGCGGGCAGTACTTC. It translates to CASSTGLGGQYF.

J is TRBJ1-5 and V is TRBV7-9; 9 bases are shared with TRBD1. CDR3 length equals 14 residues. Per the germline V gene, CDR1 is SEHNR and CDR2 is FQNEAQ (reference sequence). V was pared by 4 bases and J by 4 bases, with 2 bases of the junction left unmatched. The CDR3 sequence is CASSYGTGNQPQHF. Here the CDR3 DNA reads TGTGCCAGCAGCTACGGGACAGGGAATCAGCCCCAGCATTTT.

The CDR3, as DNA: TGTGCCAGCCTTCCAGGGGGCACTAATGAAAAACTGTTTTTT. This sequence encodes CASLPGGTNEKLFF. The chain carries TRBV6-5 and TRBJ1-4; the match to TRBD1 covers 8 bases. The V gene's germline CDR1 is MNHEY and CDR2 SVGAGI. J gave up 2 bases and V 8 bases, and 4 bases lay outside the gene matches. The CDR3 sequence is 14 residues long.